These T cell receptor beta chains were read from a single sample in a study of OX40 agonist ivuxolimab in advanced cancers. Here immunoSEQ multiplex PCR was the method, and the copy in TCRdb shows in-frame clones only, minus some. Of around 14,000 clones in the sample, less than 85% were seen once. Sequencing used CD4+ or CD8+ T cells sorted from blood, obtained in a trial of the OX40 agonist ivuxolimab. The source of these receptors is an adult with an advanced solid tumor such as melanoma, head and neck, liver or kidney cancer. CDR3s leave out the opening cysteine and the closing phenylalanine or tryptophan. Fields, in order: J gene, V gene, CDR3 protein.

>TRBJ2-1|TRBV13
ASSLPGNHNEQF
>TRBJ2-3|TRBV7-9
ASSPTSPATDTQY
>TRBJ2-7|TRBV7-9
ASSTLSGAQY
>TRBJ1-1|TRBV19
ASSITAGNTEAF
>TRBJ2-1|TRBV4-2
ASSQELPTGNEQF
>TRBJ1-2|TRBV6-1
ASRIQVLYGYT
>TRBJ2-3|TRBV4-2
ASSQREDTQY
>TRBJ2-4|TRBV5-1
ASSTDRGNIQY
>TRBJ1-4|TRBV12-2
ASLAINGGTDEKLF
>TRBJ2-7|TRBV7-2
ASSLNTGVYEQY
>TRBJ2-3|TRBV21-1
ASSRDRGGTDTQY
>TRBJ1-1|TRBV30
AWITGYTEAF
>TRBJ2-2|TRBV2
ASSENGPSTGELF
>TRBJ2-1|TRBV9
ASSEFGNEQF
>TRBJ2-5|TRBV7-6
ASSFLSGEEETQY
>TRBJ2-1|TRBV28
ASSFRGGRSPYIHEQF
>TRBJ2-7|TRBV7-6
ASSLGSRTYEQY
>TRBJ2-7|TRBV7-6
ASSLVYSGGVDEQY
>TRBJ2-5|TRBV5-4
ASSFMGSETQY
>TRBJ2-7|TRBV5-1
ASRQGFGVHYEQY
>TRBJ1-1|TRBV4-2
ASSEGGQRNTEAF
>TRBJ2-7|TRBV29-1
SAVTGASFDEQY
>TRBJ2-7|TRBV27
ASSLQVYEQY
>TRBJ1-4|TRBV11-1
ASSSGTEFREKLF
>TRBJ2-7|TRBV28
ASSLLAETYEQY
>TRBJ2-7|TRBV7-2
ASSIAQGHDYEQY
>TRBJ2-2|TRBV11-2
ASSNRRSNTGELF
>TRBJ2-7|TRBV19
ASSIMGSSYEQY
>TRBJ2-2|TRBV7-8
ASTQDTGGWRTGELF
>TRBJ2-7|TRBV11-2
ASSLEPGQSYEQY
>TRBJ2-5|TRBV5-1
ASSLAGVNTAGETQY